This TCR beta chain was recorded in a study of blood T cell repertoires in COVID-19. The overall study: Italy, Spain and the United States were the sources of the convalescent and acute COVID-19 samples. T cells, B-cell-depleted T cells, or PBMCs provided the cDNA or gDNA that served as material.

Sequencing was performed with immunoSEQ multiplex PCR; in TCRdb, only in-frame clones are kept and a portion is missing. Among 250,000 to 350,000 clones listed, 70% to 90% were seen once. V dropped 2 bases and J dropped 4 bases, with 12 bases sitting between them. The length of the CDR3 is 15 residues. CDR1 MNHNS and CDR2 SASEGT come from the germline V gene. Sequencing input: peripheral blood. The V call is TRBV6-1, the J call TRBJ2-1, with D perhaps matching TRBD1 (5 bases). The sequence derives from a woman aged 45-59 years who had recovered from COVID-19. This CDR3 reads CASSELTVRYNEQFF. The CDR3 DNA reads TGTGCCAGCAGTGAACTGACAGTGAGGTACAATGAGCAGTTCTTC.